Listed below are T cell receptor beta chains from one sample, sequenced in a study of tumor-infiltrating lymphocytes in primary liver carcinoma. From the multiplex PCR reads, TCRdb called clonotypes with MiXCR, one entry per CDR3 protein. The sample includes 45,000 to 55,000 distinct CDR3 sequences, about three quarters of them seen just once. The source material was liver tumor tissue from sampling region 2. The receptors were sampled from a man aged 35 to 55 with primary liver carcinoma and hepatitis B virus infection. The CDR3 runs from the conserved cysteine through the conserved F or W. Each record gives: J gene, V gene, clone size, D gene, CDR3 DNA, CDR3 protein. A D gene is named only where the DNA matches it firmly. The size entry is marked missing in some rows and otherwise reads once, few, many or a size class.

TRBJ2-2 | TRBV13 | . | TRBD2 | TGTGCCAGCAGCGTAAACCTCGGCCTAGCGGGAGGCACCGGGGAGCTCTTTTTT | CASSVNLGLAGGTGELFF
TRBJ2-7 | TRBV6-6 | . | . | TGTGCCAACAGACCTAGGACCCAGACTCGGGAGCAGTACTTC | CANRPRTQTREQYF
TRBJ2-7 | TRBV7-2 | . | . | TGTGCCAGCATGCGGGAGCGGGACAACTTCTACGAGCAGTATTTC | CASMRERDNFYEQYF
TRBJ2-1 | TRBV7-3 | few | . | TGTGCCAGCAGCTTATTAGCTTCGGCCTACAATGAGCAGTTCTTC | CASSLLASAYNEQFF
TRBJ2-7 | TRBV29-1 | . | . | TGCAGCGTTGAAGATCAAGAGGCCACCCCTTCCTACGTGCAATACTTC | CSVEDQEATPSYVQYF
TRBJ2-5 | TRBV12-3/TRBV12-4 | . | . | TGTGCCAGCAGTGGGGGGGGCTGGGAAGAGACCCAGTACTTC | CASSGGGWEETQYF
TRBJ1-6 | TRBV4-2 | . | . | TGTGCCAGCAGCCGCTTGGACAGTGAGAATTCGTCCCTCCACTTT | CASSRLDSENSSLHF
TRBJ2-1 | TRBV5-6 | . | TRBD2 | TGTGCTAGCAGCTTGGAGGGCGGGGGCTCCTACAATGAGCAGTTCTTC | CASSLEGGGSYNEQFF
TRBJ1-1 | TRBV5-5 | . | . | TGTGCCAGCAGTCTTATAGGGTCTTTCCCTGAAGCTTTCTTT | CASSLIGSFPEAFF
TRBJ2-1 | TRBV5-4 | many | TRBD2 | TGTGCCAGCAGCCCCTCGGGAGGTCTCCACAATGAGCAGTTCTTC | CASSPSGGLHNEQFF
TRBJ1-4 | TRBV10-2 | . | . | TGCGCCAGCGGCAGAAGGGGTCTCCAAACAACTAATGAAAAACTGTTTTTT | CASGRRGLQTTNEKLFF
TRBJ2-1 | TRBV11-1 | medium-sized | TRBD1 | TGTGCCAGCCGCCCTGGACAGGGTGGCTACAATGAGCAGTTCTTC | CASRPGQGGYNEQFF
TRBJ2-1 | TRBV12-3/TRBV12-4 | . | . | TGTGCCGGCAGTTCACCCTACAATGAGCAGTTCTTC | CAGSSPYNEQFF
TRBJ2-1 | TRBV29-1 | few | TRBD2 | TGCAGTGTCGCCTGGACTAGCGGGAGCTCCTACAATGAGCAGTTGTTC | CSVAWTSGSSYNEQLF
TRBJ1-6 | TRBV6-6 | . | . | TGTGCCAACAGTAGGACGGGTTCATCGGCAGGGAATTCACCCCTCCACTTT | CANSRTGSSAGNSPLHF
TRBJ2-7 | TRBV11-2 | . | . | TGTACCAGTAGCTTAACCGTCGGAGCATACGAGCAGTACTTC | CTSSLTVGAYEQYF
TRBJ2-1 | TRBV6-2/TRBV6-3 | many | . | TGTGCCAGCAGTTACCCCGCGGGACGGACCTACAATGAGCAGTTCTTC | CASSYPAGRTYNEQFF
TRBJ2-5 | TRBV4-2 | . | TRBD1 | TGTGCCAGCAGCCAAGAGCAGGGGGCAGGGGAGACCCGGCACTTC | CASSQEQGAGETRHF
TRBJ2-1 | TRBV5-4 | . | TRBD1 | TGTGCCAGTAGCCCAGGACAGGGCATCCCATCGAGCAATGAGCAGTTCTTC | CASSPGQGIPSSNEQFF
TRBJ2-1 | TRBV29-1 | . | . | TGCAGCGCCGGAGTCCTCGGCGCCTATGAGCAGTTCTTC | CSAGVLGAYEQFF
TRBJ2-3 | TRBV6-5 | . | . | TGTGCCACCCGGAGGGTGGGTGCAGATACGCAGTATTTT | CATRRVGADTQYF
TRBJ2-2 | TRBV7-9 | . | TRBD2 | TGTGTCAGGAGCTTAATTAGCGGGAGGTCCGGGGAGCTGTTTTTT | CVRSLISGRSGELFF
TRBJ2-5 | TRBV20-1 | . | TRBD1 | TGCAGTGCTCTCAGGGGGCCGCGAGAGACCCAGTACTTC | CSALRGPRETQYF
TRBJ1-2 | TRBV13 | . | TRBD1 | TGTGCCAGCAGCTTCTACAGGGGGGCGTATGGTTACACCTTC | CASSFYRGAYGYTF
TRBJ2-1 | TRBV6-5 | . | . | TGTGTCAGTAAGTTGAGCTCCTACAATGAGCAGTTCTTC | CVSKLSSYNEQFF
TRBJ2-5 | TRBV28 | many | TRBD1 | TGTGCCAGCAGTTTACAGGGGGCCGGGGAGACCCAGTACTTC | CASSLQGAGETQYF
TRBJ2-1 | TRBV28 | few | . | TGTGCCAGCAGTTTAAAACTAAAAAAGTTCTTC | CASSLKLKKFF
TRBJ2-1 | TRBV6-1 | many | . | TGTGCCAGCAGTGAAGCAAGGGGACTTTACAATGAGCAGTTCTTC | CASSEARGLYNEQFF
TRBJ2-6 | TRBV6-1 | once | TRBD1 | TGCGCCAGCAGTCCGGGACAGGGACGCGGGGCCAACGTCCTGACTTTC | CASSPGQGRGANVLTF